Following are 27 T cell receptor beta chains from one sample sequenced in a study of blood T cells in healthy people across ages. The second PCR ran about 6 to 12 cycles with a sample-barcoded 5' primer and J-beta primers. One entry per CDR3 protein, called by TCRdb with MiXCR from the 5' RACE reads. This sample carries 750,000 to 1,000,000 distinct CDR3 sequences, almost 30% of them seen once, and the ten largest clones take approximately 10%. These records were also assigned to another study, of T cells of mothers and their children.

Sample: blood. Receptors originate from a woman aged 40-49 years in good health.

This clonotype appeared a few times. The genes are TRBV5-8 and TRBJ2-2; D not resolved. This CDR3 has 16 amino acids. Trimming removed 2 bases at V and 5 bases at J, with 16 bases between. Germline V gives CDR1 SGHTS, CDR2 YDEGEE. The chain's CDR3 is CASSFWNVKSTGELFF. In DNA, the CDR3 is TGTGCCAGCAGCTTTTGGAATGTAAAGTCGACCGGGGAGCTGTTTTTT.

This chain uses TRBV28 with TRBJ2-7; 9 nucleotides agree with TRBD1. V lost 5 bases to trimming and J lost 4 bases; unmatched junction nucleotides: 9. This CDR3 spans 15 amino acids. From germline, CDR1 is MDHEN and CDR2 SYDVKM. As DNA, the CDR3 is TGTGCCAGCAGTGTCCCGGGACAGGGTCATTACGAGCAGTACTTC. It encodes CASSVPGQGHYEQYF.

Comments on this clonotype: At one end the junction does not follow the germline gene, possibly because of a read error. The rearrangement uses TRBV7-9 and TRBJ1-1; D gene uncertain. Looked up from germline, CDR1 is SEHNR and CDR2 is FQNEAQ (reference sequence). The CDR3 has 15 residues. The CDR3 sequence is CASSSPGRMNTEAFF. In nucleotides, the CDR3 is TGTGCCAGCAGCTCCCCGGGAAGAATGAATACTGAAGCTTTCTTT.

In DNA, the CDR3 is TGTGCCACCAGTGATAACAGGGGGATCTATGGCTACACCTTC. Translation gives CATSDNRGIYGYTF. The chain is built from TRBV24-1 and TRBJ1-2; TRBD1 agrees at 8 bases. The CDR3 sequence is 14 residues long. In germline, CDR1 is KGHDR, CDR2 SFDVKD. The V segment lost 3 bases and the J segment 4 bases; nucleotides outside the gene matches: 3.

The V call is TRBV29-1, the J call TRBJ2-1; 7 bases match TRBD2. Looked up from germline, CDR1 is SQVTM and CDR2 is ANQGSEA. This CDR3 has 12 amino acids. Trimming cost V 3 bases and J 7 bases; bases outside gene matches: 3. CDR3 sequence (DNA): TGCAGCGTTGAGGGGGGGAGGAATGAGCAGTTCTTC. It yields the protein CSVEGGRNEQFF.

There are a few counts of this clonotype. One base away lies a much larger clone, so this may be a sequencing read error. The CDR3 reads CASSYQTGYEQYF. CDR3 nucleotides: TGTGCCAGCAGCTACCAGACAGGCTACGAGCAGTACTTC. The chain has TRBV11-2 and TRBJ2-7; D perhaps matches TRBD1 (6 bases). V lost 4 bases to trimming and J lost 3 bases, with 10 bases between them. From germline, CDR1 is SGHAT and CDR2 FQNNGV. The CDR3 length is 13 residues. The complete variable domain, with remaining parts taken from reference TRBV11-2 and TRBJ2-7, reads EAGVAQSPRYKIIEKRQSVAFWCNPISGHATLYWYQQILGQGPKLLIQFQNNGVVDDSQLPKDRFSAERLKGVDSTLKIQPAKLEDSAVYLCASSYQTGYEQYFGPGTRLTVT.

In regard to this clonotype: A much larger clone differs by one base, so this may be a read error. CDR3 DNA sequence: TGTGCCCGCAGCAATCCGGGACTCGATGGCTACACCTTC. It codes for CARSNPGLDGYTF. The chain couples TRBV12-3 or TRBV12-4 to TRBJ1-2; D possibly corresponds to TRBD1 (5 bases). CDR3 size: 13 residues.

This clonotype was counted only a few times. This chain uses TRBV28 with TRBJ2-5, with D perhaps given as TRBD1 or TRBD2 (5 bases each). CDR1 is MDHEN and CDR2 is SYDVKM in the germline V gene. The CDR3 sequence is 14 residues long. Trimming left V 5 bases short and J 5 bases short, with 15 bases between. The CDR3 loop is CASSPASRVETQYF. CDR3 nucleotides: TGTGCCAGCAGTCCTGCTAGCAGGGTGGAGACCCAGTACTTC.

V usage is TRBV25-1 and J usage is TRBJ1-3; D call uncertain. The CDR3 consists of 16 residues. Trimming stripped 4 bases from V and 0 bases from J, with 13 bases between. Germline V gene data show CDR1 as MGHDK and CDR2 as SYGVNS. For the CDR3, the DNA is TGTGCCAGCAGTGCCGCGACCGCCGTCTCTGGAAACACCATATATTTT. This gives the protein CASSAATAVSGNTIYF.

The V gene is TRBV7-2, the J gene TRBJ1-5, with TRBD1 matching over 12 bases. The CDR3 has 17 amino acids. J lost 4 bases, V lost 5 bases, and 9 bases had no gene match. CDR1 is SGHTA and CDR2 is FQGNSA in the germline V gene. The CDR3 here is CASSHPGQGAVNQPQHF. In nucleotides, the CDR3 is TGTGCCAGCAGCCACCCGGGACAGGGGGCAGTAAATCAGCCCCAGCATTTT.

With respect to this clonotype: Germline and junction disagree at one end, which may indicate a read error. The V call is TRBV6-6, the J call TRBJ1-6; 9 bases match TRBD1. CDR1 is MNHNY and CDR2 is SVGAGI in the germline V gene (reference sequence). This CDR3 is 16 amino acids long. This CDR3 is CASTRTGDSFNSPLHF. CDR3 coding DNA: TGTGCCAGCACCCGGACAGGGGACTCCTTTAATTCACCCCTCCACTTT.

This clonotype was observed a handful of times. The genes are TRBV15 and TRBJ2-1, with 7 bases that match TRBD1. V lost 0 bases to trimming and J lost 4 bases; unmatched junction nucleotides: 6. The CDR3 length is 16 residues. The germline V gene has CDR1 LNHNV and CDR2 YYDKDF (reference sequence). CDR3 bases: TGTGCCACCAGCAGAGAGGGACAGATCCTTTACAATGAGCAGTTCTTC. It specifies CATSREGQILYNEQFF.

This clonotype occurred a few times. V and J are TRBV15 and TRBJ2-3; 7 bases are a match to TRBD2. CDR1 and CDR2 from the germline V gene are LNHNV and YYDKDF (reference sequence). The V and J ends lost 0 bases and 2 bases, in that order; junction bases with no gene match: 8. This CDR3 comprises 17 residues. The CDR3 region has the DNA TGTGCCACCAGCAGAGAGAAGCGGGGAGGGGCCACAGATACGCAGTATTTT. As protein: CATSREKRGGATDTQYF.

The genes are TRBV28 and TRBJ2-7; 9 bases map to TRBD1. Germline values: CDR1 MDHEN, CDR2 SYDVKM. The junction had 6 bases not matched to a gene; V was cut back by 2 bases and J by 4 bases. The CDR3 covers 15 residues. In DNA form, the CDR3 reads TGTGCCAGCAGTTTAGGCGGACAGGGGCGTTACGAGCAGTACTTC. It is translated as CASSLGGQGRYEQYF.

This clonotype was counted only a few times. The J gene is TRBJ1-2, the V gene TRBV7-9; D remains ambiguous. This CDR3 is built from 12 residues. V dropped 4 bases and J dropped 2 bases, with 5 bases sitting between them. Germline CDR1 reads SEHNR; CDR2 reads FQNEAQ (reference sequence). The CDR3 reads CASSSTNYGYTF. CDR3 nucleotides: TGTGCCAGCAGCTCCACAAACTATGGCTACACCTTC.

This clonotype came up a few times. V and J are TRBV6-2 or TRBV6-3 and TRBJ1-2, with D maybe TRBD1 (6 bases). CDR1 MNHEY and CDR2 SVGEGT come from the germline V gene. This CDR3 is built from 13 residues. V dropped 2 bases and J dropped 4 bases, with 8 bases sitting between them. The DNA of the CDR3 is TGTGCCAGCAGTTACAGGACAGTCTATGGCTACACCTTC. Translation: CASSYRTVYGYTF.

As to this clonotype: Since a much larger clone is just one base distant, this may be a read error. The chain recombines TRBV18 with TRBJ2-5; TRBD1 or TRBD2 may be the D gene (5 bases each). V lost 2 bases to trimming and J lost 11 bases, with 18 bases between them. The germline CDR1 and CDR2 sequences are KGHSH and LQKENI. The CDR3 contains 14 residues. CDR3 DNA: TGTGCCAGCTCACCAGCGGCAGGGAGTCCGGGGCAGTACTTC. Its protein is CASSPAAGSPGQYF.

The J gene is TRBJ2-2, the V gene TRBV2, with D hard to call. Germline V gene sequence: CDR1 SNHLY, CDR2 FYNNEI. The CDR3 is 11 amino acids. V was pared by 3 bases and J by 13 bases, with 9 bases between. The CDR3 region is CASSEGSWLFF. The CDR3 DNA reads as TGTGCCAGCAGTGAGGGCAGTTGGCTGTTTTTT.

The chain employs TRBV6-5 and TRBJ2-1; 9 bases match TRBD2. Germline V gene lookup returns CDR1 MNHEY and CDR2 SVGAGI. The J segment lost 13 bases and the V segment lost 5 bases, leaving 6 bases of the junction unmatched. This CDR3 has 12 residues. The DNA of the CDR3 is TGTGCCAGCAGTCAGCGGGGGGAGACCCAGTTCTTC. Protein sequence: CASSQRGETQFF.

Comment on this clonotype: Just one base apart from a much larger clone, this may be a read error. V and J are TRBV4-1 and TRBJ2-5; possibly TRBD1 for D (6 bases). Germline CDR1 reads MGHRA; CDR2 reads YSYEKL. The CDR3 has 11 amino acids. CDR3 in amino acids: CASSLRGTRYF. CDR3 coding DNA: TGCGCCAGCAGCCTGAGGGGGACCCGGTACTTC.

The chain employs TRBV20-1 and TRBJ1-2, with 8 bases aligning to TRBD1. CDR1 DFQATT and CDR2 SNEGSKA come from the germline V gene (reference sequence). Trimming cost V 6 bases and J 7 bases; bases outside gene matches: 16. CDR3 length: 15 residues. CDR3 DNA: TGCAGTGCCGCACTTCTCGACAGGGGTATTGGTGGCTACACCTTC. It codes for CSAALLDRGIGGYTF.

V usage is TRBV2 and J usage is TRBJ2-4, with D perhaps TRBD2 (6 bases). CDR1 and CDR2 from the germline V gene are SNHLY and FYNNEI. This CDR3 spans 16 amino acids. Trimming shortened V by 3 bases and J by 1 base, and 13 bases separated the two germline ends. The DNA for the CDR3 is TGTGCCAGCAGTGAGGAGGGGCTGAGGGCCAAAAACATTCAGTACTTC. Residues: CASSEEGLRAKNIQYF.

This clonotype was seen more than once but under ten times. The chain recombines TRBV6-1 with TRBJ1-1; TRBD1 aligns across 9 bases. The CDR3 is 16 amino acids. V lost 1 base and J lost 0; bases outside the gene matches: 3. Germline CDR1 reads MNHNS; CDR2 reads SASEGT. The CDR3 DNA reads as TGTGCCAGCAGTGAAGGGGGACAGGGACTGAACACTGAAGCTTTCTTT. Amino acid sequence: CASSEGGQGLNTEAFF.

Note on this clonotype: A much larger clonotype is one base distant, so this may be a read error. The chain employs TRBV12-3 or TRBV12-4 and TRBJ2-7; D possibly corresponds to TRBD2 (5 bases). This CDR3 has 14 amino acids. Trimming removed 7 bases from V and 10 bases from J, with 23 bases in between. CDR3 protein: CASNLEGLQEAQYF. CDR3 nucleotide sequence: TGTGCCAGCAATCTGGAAGGACTTCAAGAGGCCCAGTACTTC.

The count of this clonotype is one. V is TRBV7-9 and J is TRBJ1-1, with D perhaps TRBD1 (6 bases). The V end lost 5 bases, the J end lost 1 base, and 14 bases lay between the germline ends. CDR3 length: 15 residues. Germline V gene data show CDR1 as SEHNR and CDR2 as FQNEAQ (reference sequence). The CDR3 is CASSHRTATNTEAFF. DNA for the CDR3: TGTGCCAGCAGCCACCGGACAGCTACGAACACTGAAGCTTTCTTT.

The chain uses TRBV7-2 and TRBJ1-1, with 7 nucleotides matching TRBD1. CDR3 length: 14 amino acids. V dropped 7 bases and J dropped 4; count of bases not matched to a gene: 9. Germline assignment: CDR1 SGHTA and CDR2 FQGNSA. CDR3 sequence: CASKTTGPVTEAFF. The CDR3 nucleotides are TGTGCCAGCAAAACGACAGGGCCCGTCACTGAAGCTTTCTTT.

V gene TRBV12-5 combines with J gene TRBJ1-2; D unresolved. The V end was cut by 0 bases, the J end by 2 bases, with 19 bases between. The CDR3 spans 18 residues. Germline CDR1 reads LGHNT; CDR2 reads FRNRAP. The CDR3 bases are TGTGCTAGTGGTTTGGTAACCTCCGGTCTTCAGGAGAACTATGGCTACACCTTC. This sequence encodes CASGLVTSGLQENYGYTF.